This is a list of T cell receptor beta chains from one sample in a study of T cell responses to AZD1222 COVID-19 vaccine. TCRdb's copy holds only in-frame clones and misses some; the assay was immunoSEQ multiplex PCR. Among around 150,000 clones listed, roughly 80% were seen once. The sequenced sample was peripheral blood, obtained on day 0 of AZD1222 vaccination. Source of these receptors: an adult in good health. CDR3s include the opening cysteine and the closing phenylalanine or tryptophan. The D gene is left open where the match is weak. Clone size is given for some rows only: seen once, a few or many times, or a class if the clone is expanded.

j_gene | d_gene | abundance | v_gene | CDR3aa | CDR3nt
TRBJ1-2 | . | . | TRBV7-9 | CASSQDRLYGYTF | TGTGCCAGCAGCCAAGACAGGCTCTATGGCTACACCTTC
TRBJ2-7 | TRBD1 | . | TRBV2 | CASSRKSTGGPGQYF | TGTGCCAGCAGCCGGAAATCCACAGGGGGCCCAGGGCAGTACTTC
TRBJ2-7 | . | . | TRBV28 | CASSFPSGLSYEQYF | TGTGCCAGCAGTTTCCCGAGCGGCCTCTCCTACGAGCAGTACTTC
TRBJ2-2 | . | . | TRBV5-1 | CASSPNGGYGELFF | TGCGCCAGCAGCCCCAACGGGGGTTACGGGGAGCTGTTTTTT
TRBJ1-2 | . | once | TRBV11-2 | CASSLIGGDVNYGYTF | TGTGCCAGCAGCTTAATCGGGGGGGACGTTAACTATGGCTACACCTTC
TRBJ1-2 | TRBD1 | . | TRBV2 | CASSDSRTGRGYTF | TGTGCCAGCAGTGACTCCCGGACAGGGCGCGGCTACACCTTC
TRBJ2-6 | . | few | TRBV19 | CASKEVSGANVLTF | TGTGCCAGTAAAGAGGTCTCTGGGGCCAACGTCCTGACTTTC
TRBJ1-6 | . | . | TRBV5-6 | CASSKQGGSYNSPLHF | TGTGCCAGCAGCAAGCAAGGGGGCTCCTATAATTCACCCCTCCACTTT
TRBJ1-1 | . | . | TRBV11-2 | CASSLRERGTEAFF | TGTGCCAGCAGCTTAAGGGAGAGGGGCACTGAAGCTTTCTTT
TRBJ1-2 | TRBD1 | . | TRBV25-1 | CASSELGQSFHGYTF | TGTGCCAGCAGTGAATTGGGACAGTCGTTTCATGGCTACACCTTC
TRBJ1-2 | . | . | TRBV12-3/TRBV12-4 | CAISQNSYGYTF | TGTGCCATTTCACAGAATTCGTATGGCTACACCTTC
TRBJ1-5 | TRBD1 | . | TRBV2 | CASTRTGDSNQPQHF | TGTGCCAGCACCCGAACAGGGGATAGCAATCAGCCCCAGCATTTT
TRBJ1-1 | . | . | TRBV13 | CASSLMSKGEAFF | TGTGCCAGCAGCTTGATGTCTAAGGGTGAAGCTTTCTTT
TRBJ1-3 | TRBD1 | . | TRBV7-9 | CASSFGGTGGSGNTIYF | TGTGCCAGCAGCTTCGGTGGGACAGGCGGTTCTGGAAACACCATATATTTT
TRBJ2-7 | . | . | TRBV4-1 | CASSQVVYEQYF | TGCGCCAGCAGCCAAGTCGTTTACGAGCAGTACTTC
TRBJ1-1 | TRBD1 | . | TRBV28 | CASSLTGEGNTEAFF | TGTGCCAGCAGCCTGACAGGGGAGGGGAACACTGAAGCTTTCTTT
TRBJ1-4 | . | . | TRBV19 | CASSTPGATNEKLFF | TGTGCCAGTAGTACTCCGGGAGCAACTAATGAAAAACTGTTTTTT
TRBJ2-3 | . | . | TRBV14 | CASSLTGLNTDTQYF | TGTGCCAGCAGCCTCACGGGCCTCAACACAGATACGCAGTATTTT
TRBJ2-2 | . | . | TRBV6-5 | CASSPNTNTGELFF | TGTGCCAGCAGCCCAAACACCAACACCGGGGAGCTGTTTTTT
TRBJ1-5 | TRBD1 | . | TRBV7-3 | CASSQGDGQPQHF | TGTGCCAGCAGCCAGGGGGACGGCCAGCCCCAGCATTTT
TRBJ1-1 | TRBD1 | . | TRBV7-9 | CASNLKGGPEAFF | TGTGCCAGCAACCTAAAAGGGGGCCCTGAAGCTTTCTTT
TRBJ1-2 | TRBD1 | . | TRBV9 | CASSTGQGDYGYTF | TGTGCCAGCAGCACCGGACAGGGCGACTATGGCTACACCTTC
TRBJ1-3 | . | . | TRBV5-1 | CASSMALGGGNTIYF | TGCGCCAGCAGCATGGCTCTCGGCGGAGGAAACACCATATATTTT
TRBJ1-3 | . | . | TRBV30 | CAWGTPGNTIYF | TGTGCCTGGGGGACCCCCGGAAACACCATATATTTT
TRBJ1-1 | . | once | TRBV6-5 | CASRVDSYTEAFF | TGTGCCAGCAGGGTTGACAGTTACACTGAAGCTTTCTTT
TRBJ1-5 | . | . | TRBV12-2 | CASRFPQGDQPQHF | TGTGCAAGTCGCTTTCCCCAGGGGGATCAGCCCCAGCATTTT
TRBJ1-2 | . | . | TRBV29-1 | CSARRQERDGYTF | TGCAGCGCTCGGAGGCAGGAGAGAGATGGCTACACCTTC
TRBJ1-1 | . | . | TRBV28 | CASSLIGGNTEAFF | TGTGCCAGCAGTTTGATCGGCGGGAACACTGAAGCTTTCTTT
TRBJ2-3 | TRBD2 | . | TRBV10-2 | CASAPTGGSTDTQYF | TGCGCCAGTGCCCCGACGGGAGGAAGCACAGATACGCAGTATTTT
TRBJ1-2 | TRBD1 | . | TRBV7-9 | CASSLTGAPNYGYTF | TGTGCCAGCAGCTTAACAGGGGCTCCTAACTATGGCTACACCTTC
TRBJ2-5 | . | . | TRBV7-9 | CASSLNRNVQETQYF | TGTGCCAGCAGCTTGAACAGGAACGTCCAAGAGACCCAGTACTTC
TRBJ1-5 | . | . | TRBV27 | CASSLRQSNQPQHF | TGTGCCAGCAGCTTGAGACAGAGCAATCAGCCCCAGCATTTT
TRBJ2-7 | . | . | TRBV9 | CASSPGVNEQYF | TGTGCCAGCAGCCCCGGGGTGAACGAGCAGTACTTC
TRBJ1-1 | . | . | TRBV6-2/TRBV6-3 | CASSYPSGKGMNTEAFF | TGTGCCAGCAGTTACCCCAGTGGTAAAGGCATGAACACTGAAGCTTTCTTT
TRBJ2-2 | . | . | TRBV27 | CASGSRVAGELFF | TGTGCCAGCGGTAGCAGGGTGGCCGGGGAGCTGTTTTTT
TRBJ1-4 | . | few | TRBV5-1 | CASSLWTATNEKLFF | TGCGCCAGCAGCCTCTGGACAGCTACTAATGAAAAACTGTTTTTT
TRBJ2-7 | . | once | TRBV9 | CASSVDGQTDYEQYF | TGTGCCAGCAGCGTAGATGGACAGACAGACTACGAGCAGTACTTC
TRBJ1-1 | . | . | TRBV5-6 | CASSSTDRLNTEAFF | TGTGCCAGCAGCTCAACGGACAGATTGAACACTGAAGCTTTCTTT
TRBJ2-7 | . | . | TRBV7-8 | CASSLGPRANLLYEQYF | TGTGCCAGCAGCTTAGGACCCCGTGCCAATCTTCTTTACGAGCAGTACTTC
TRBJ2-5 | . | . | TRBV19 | CASQARGSQETQYF | TGTGCCAGTCAAGCCAGGGGCAGCCAAGAGACCCAGTACTTC
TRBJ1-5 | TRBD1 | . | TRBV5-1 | CASKDRPNSNQPQHF | TGCGCCAGTAAGGACAGGCCTAATAGCAATCAGCCCCAGCATTTT
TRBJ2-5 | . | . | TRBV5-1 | CASSLAGQGGQETQYF | TGCGCCAGCAGCTTGGCTGGACAGGGAGGGCAAGAGACCCAGTACTTC
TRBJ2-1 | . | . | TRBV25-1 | CASNGAGISYNEQFF | TGTGCCAGCAACGGAGCAGGGATCTCCTACAATGAGCAGTTCTTC
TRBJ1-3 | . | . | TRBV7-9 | CASSLRALSSGNTIYF | TGTGCCAGCAGCTTAAGAGCCTTAAGCTCTGGAAACACCATATATTTT
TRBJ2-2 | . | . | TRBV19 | CASKSGGIGAGELFF | TGTGCCAGTAAAAGTGGAGGGATTGGCGCCGGGGAGCTGTTTTTT
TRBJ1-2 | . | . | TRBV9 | CASSFPDSRYGYTF | TGTGCCAGCAGCTTCCCGGACAGCCGCTATGGCTACACCTTC
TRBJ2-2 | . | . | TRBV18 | CASSPPGGLNTGELFF | TGTGCCAGCTCACCACCCGGGGGGCTGAACACCGGGGAGCTGTTTTTT
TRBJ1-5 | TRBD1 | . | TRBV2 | CASTDREGGNQPQHF | TGTGCCAGCACCGACAGGGAGGGCGGCAATCAGCCCCAGCATTTT
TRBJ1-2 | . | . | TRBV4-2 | CASSQESEIFSGEANYGYTF | TGTGCCAGCAGCCAAGAGAGCGAAATTTTTTCAGGCGAAGCTAACTATGGCTACACCTTC
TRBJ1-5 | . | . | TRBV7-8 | CASSLTDRLLNQPQHF | TGTGCCAGCAGCTTAACGGACAGACTCCTCAATCAGCCCCAGCATTTT
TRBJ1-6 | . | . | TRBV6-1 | CASSESRPPGLSNSPLHF | TGTGCCAGCAGTGAATCCCGGCCCCCTGGACTGTCCAATTCACCCCTCCACTTT
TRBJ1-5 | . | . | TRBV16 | CASSQLGQSNNQPQHF | TGTGCCAGCAGCCAATTAGGCCAATCCAACAATCAGCCCCAGCATTTT
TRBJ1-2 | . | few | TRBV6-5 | CASEPNRAGWGYTF | TGTGCCAGCGAACCTAATCGGGCTGGCTGGGGCTACACCTTC
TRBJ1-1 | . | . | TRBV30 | CAWGGWNAFF | TGTGCCTGGGGAGGGTGGAACGCTTTCTTT